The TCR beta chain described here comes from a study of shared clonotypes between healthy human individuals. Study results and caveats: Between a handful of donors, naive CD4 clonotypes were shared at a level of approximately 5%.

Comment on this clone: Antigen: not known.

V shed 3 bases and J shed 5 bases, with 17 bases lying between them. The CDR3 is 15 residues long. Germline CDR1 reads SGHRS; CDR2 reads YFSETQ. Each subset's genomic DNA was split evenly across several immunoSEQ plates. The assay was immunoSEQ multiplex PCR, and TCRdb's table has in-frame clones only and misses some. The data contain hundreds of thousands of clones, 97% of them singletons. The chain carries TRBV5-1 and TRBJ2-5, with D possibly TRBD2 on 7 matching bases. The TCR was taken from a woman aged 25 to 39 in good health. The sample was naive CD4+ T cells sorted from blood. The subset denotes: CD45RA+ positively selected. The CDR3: CASSSDGGREETQYF. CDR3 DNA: TGCGCCAGCAGCTCGGACGGGGGGCGGGAGGAGACCCAGTACTTC.